The rows below give T cell receptor beta chains drawn from one sample of a study of T cells expressing NK-cell markers. With the 5' RACE reads reprocessed, TCRdb shows one record per CDR3 protein and no DNA. This sample's clone table lists about 260,000 distinct CDR3 sequences. Specimen: blood T cells: a sorted CD56 or NKG2C T cell subset, CD4+ or CD8+ T cells, or bulk PBMC T cells (not recorded which). All receptors come from a woman between 18 and 75 years old in good health. Both conserved end residues are part of each CDR3.

v_call,j_call,cdr3_aa
TRBV18,TRBJ1-1,CASSGGQGRTEAFF
TRBV24-1,TRBJ2-1,CATSEPVGQSYNEQFF
TRBV7-2,TRBJ2-7,CASSPPLSLEQYF
TRBV10-3,TRBJ1-2,CAISEYEGQVYTF
TRBV20-1,TRBJ2-5,CSAREIRDRQETQYF
TRBV14,TRBJ2-1,CASSQGTPILYNEQFF
TRBV20-1,TRBJ2-1,CSARDSGMSSYNEQFF
TRBV18,TRBJ1-1,CASSPPGAAIMNTEAFF
TRBV7-2,TRBJ1-2,CASSPHRTVDGGYTF
TRBV6-1,TRBJ1-2,CASSEARTYGYTF
TRBV7-2,TRBJ1-2,CASSLDSRAYYTF
TRBV3-1,TRBJ2-5,CASSQDSKDLETQYF
TRBV10-3,TRBJ1-1,CAISGTYQGNTEAFF
TRBV15,TRBJ2-3,CATSRDWTDTTDTQYF
TRBV3-1,TRBJ2-5,CASSPNRIQETQYF
TRBV4-3,TRBJ2-6,CASSQSRDGLSPGANVLTF
TRBV6-2/TRBV6-3,TRBJ1-1,CASSWGRETEAFF
TRBV12-3/TRBV12-4,TRBJ2-1,CASSPTDRPPQFF
TRBV5-1,TRBJ1-1,CASSLDRYTEAFF